A selection of T cell receptor beta chains follows, all from one sample in a study of blood T cells in healthy people across ages. TCRdb fed the 5' RACE reads into MiXCR, producing one record per CDR3 protein. Of 750,000 or so distinct CDR3 sequences in the sample, about 25% were seen once. This sample also belongs to another study, concerning T cells of mothers and their children.

Sequencing was carried out using blood. The receptor source for this set is a boy aged 10-17 years in good health. Each CDR3 is given with its conserved first and last residue. A D gene is named only where the DNA matches it firmly. Clone size appears in some rows only: once, few, many, or a class for an expanded clone.

>TRBJ2-7|TRBV6-6|few|-
TGTGCCAGCAGCCGCCCCCGGGAGTACGAGCAGTACTTC
CASSRPREYEQYF
>TRBJ1-2|TRBV20-1|-|TRBD1
TGCAGTGCCACCGGGACAGGGGCTAACTATGGCTACACCTTC
CSATGTGANYGYTF
>TRBJ2-1|TRBV29-1|-|TRBD2
TGCAGCGTTGAAGTAGGACTAGCGGCAATCTACAATGAGCAGTCCTTC
CSVEVGLAAIYNEQSF
>TRBJ2-7|TRBV29-1|-|-
TGCAGCGTTGAAGAGGTTGCGGGGTATCACGAGCAGTACTTC
CSVEEVAGYHEQYF
>TRBJ2-1|TRBV28|few|-
TGTGCCACTCACTGGAGGCGAAGCAATGAGCAGTTCTTC
CATHWRRSNEQFF
>TRBJ2-7|TRBV6-5|-|-
TGTGCCAGCAGTTACCAGGAGCCCTACGAGCAGTACTTC
CASSYQEPYEQYF
>TRBJ2-7|TRBV7-6|-|TRBD1
TGTGCCAGCAGCGCCCGACAGGGGCCTCCTGAGAACGAGCAGTACTTC
CASSARQGPPENEQYF
>TRBJ1-2|TRBV20-1|-|-
TGCAGTGCTAGAGTTTACAGAGACTATGGCTACACCTTC
CSARVYRDYGYTF
>TRBJ2-7|TRBV7-2|few|-
TGTGCCAGCAGCCCCGCCCTAGGTACCTACAAGCAGTACTTC
CASSPALGTYKQYF
>TRBJ2-1|TRBV3-1|-|-
TGTGCCAGCAGCCAAGGGCTCGAGCAGTTCTTC
CASSQGLEQFF
>TRBJ2-5|TRBV7-9|-|-
TGTGCCAGCAGCTTAGTGGCTCTTGGGGAAGAGACCCAGTACTTC
CASSLVALGEETQYF
>TRBJ2-7|TRBV29-1|-|TRBD1
TGCAGCGTTGGAGGACAGGACTCCTACGAGCAGTACTTC
CSVGGQDSYEQYF
>TRBJ2-3|TRBV28|-|TRBD1
TGTGCCAGCAGTCCTGGGACAGGGTGGCCAGATACGCAGTATTTT
CASSPGTGWPDTQYF
>TRBJ2-6|TRBV28|-|-
TGTGCCAGCAGTGCCGGGACAAGAGACGTCCTGACTTTC
CASSAGTRDVLTF
>TRBJ1-5|TRBV20-1|-|-
TGCAGTGCTAGGGGGAGCCTTGGCAATCAGCCCCAGCATTTT
CSARGSLGNQPQHF
>TRBJ1-1|TRBV5-1|once|-
TGCGCCAGCAGCCCAGTACTCAATATTGGGGGAACTGAAGCTTTCTTT
CASSPVLNIGGTEAFF
>TRBJ2-5|TRBV2|few|-
TGCGCCAGCAGCGGGTCGAATCACGAGACCCAGTACTTC
CASSGSNHETQYF
>TRBJ2-1|TRBV20-1|-|-
TGCAGTGCTAGAGATCCTACCCGGGACTTCATCTACAATGAGCAGTCCTTC
CSARDPTRDFIYNEQSF
>TRBJ2-1|TRBV5-1|-|TRBD2
TGCGCCAGCAGCTTGGTCGCGGGGGGGGAGGGTGAGCAGTTCTTC
CASSLVAGGEGEQFF
>TRBJ2-7|TRBV28|few|TRBD2
TGTGCCAGCAGTTCTAGCGGGAGCGGGGGCTACGAGCAGTACTTC
CASSSSGSGGYEQYF
>TRBJ2-1|TRBV7-3|few|-
TGTGCCAGCAGCTTATTAGTGGGCAATGAGCAGTTCTTC
CASSLLVGNEQFF
>TRBJ2-7|TRBV27|-|-
TGTGCCAGCAGTTTAAGCAAATCCTACGAGCAGTACTTC
CASSLSKSYEQYF